The source of this TCR beta chain is a study of radiotherapy plus CTLA-4 blockade in lung cancer. There are 15 residues in the CDR3. V lost 5 bases to trimming and J lost 3 bases; unmatched junction nucleotides: 7. Germline V CDR1 and CDR2: MNHNS, SASEGT. The assay was immunoSEQ multiplex PCR, and TCRdb's table has in-frame clones only and misses some. The profile shows approximately 80,000 clones, roughly 74% of them singletons. Study-level points and caveats: Tumor-origin TCR clones grew in blood after radiotherapy plus ipilimumab.

Worth noting for this clone: Its antigen is currently unknown.

In chemo-refractory metastatic non-small-cell lung cancer, patients got ipilimumab CTLA-4 blockade together with focal radiation. This sequence joins TRBV6-1 and TRBJ1-1, with TRBD1 matching 9 bases. The sample in question was peripheral blood, obtained from a patient treated with radiotherapy plus ipilimumab. This clonotype was sampled from a human donor with non-small cell lung cancer whose response to radiotherapy plus ipilimumab could not be evaluated. The CDR3 DNA sequence: TGTGCCAGCAGTCAACAATGGACAGGGGACACTGAAGCTTTCTTT. Protein: CASSQQWTGDTEAFF.